The 4 T cell receptor beta chains below all came from one sample that was sequenced in a study of T-cell memory formation after mild COVID-19. TCRdb re-analysed the 5' RACE reads in MiXCR, keeping a single row per CDR3 protein. Altogether fewer than 15,000 distinct CDR3 sequences are present, over 20% being singletons, with the ten largest covering around 56%. The sequencing sample was made of PBMCs or a T cell subset sorted from them (not recorded which). Receptors were obtained from a man younger than 30 who had mild COVID-19 (a few samples of this study predate the infection). Cell type and time point are not known.

This clonotype was observed at least ten times. The chain is built from TRBV7-2 and TRBJ2-5, with a weak D call TRBD2 (6 bases). This CDR3 contains 13 residues. Germline V gives CDR1 SGHTA, CDR2 FQGNSA. Trimming took off 5 bases at V and 9 bases at J, with 16 bases between the two ends. The CDR3 DNA reads TGTGCCAGCAGCCCCCGGGACCGCGGGGCCCAGTACTTC. It specifies CASSPRDRGAQYF.

This clonotype has a handful of counts. The chain couples TRBV6-5 to TRBJ1-2; 7 bases fit TRBD1. J was trimmed by 0 bases and V by 0 bases; bases with no gene match: 13. The CDR3 sequence is 19 residues long. The germline V gene has CDR1 MNHEY and CDR2 SVGAGI. CDR3: CASSYSFPTGTDTNYGYTF. The CDR3 bases are TGTGCCAGCAGTTACTCCTTTCCCACCGGGACAGATACTAACTATGGCTACACCTTC.

In its sample, this clonotype was seen many times. The rearrangement joins TRBV7-6 to TRBJ2-1; 7 positions match TRBD1. The CDR3 consists of 15 residues. The trim removed 2 bases at V and 7 bases at J, leaving 8 bases unmatched. CDR1 is SGHVS, CDR2 FNYEAQ, per germline. The CDR3 DNA sequence: TGTGCCAGCAGCTTATTGGACAGGCTAGGAAATGAGCAGTTCTTC. As protein: CASSLLDRLGNEQFF.

This clonotype was found many times. The chain carries TRBV7-8 and TRBJ1-5; 11 bases agree with TRBD1. There are 14 residues in the CDR3. The junction had 5 bases not matched to a gene; V was cut back by 4 bases and J by 9 bases. Germline loops: CDR1 SGHVS, CDR2 FQNEAQ. The CDR3 DNA reads as TGTGCCAGCAGCTATAGGACAGGGGGCACGCCCCAGCATTTT. It codes for CASSYRTGGTPQHF.